A selection of T cell receptor beta chains follows, all from one sample in a study of blood T cell repertoires in COVID-19. Some clones are missing from TCRdb's copy, which holds only in-frame ones; the method was immunoSEQ multiplex PCR. The repertoire holds approximately 150,000 clones, with over 80% as singletons. The sequenced material came from PBMCs or T cells enriched from blood (not recorded which). Receptor source: a man between 65 and 85 years old who had been exposed to COVID-19. Both conserved end residues are part of each CDR3. The D gene is left open where the match is weak. Not every row has a clone size; where given, it reads once, few, many or a size class.

V: TRBV2
D: -
J: TRBJ2-1
size: -
DNA: TGTGCCAGCAGCCCTAACAACGGGGATGAGCAGTTCTTC
CDR3: CASSPNNGDEQFF

V: TRBV5-1
D: TRBD1
J: TRBJ2-3
size: once
DNA: TGCGCCAGCAGCCAGGACAGGGATAGGACAGATACGCAGTATTTT
CDR3: CASSQDRDRTDTQYF

V: TRBV3-1/TRBV3-2
D: TRBD2
J: TRBJ2-3
size: -
DNA: TGTGCCAGCAGCCAAGCGGTGGCTAGCGGCCCTAGCACAGATACGCAGTATTTT
CDR3: CASSQAVASGPSTDTQYF

V: TRBV10-2
D: -
J: TRBJ2-2
size: once
DNA: TGCGCCAGCAGTCCCCTCGGGACTCCGGCCGGGGAGCTGTTTTTT
CDR3: CASSPLGTPAGELFF

V: TRBV12-5
D: -
J: TRBJ2-5
size: -
DNA: TGTGCTAGTGGTCCCGGACAGCAAGAGACCCAGTACTTC
CDR3: CASGPGQQETQYF

V: TRBV14
D: -
J: TRBJ2-1
size: once
DNA: TGTGCCAGCAGTTCCGAAGCGGGTTTCTCCTACAATGAGCAGTTCTTC
CDR3: CASSSEAGFSYNEQFF

V: TRBV6-5
D: TRBD1
J: TRBJ1-3
size: -
DNA: TGTGCCAGCAACAACAGGGGCGCTGGAAACACCATATATTTT
CDR3: CASNNRGAGNTIYF

V: TRBV6-5
D: TRBD1
J: TRBJ1-2
size: -
DNA: TGTGCCAGCAGTTGGACAGGAGGCTACACCTTC
CDR3: CASSWTGGYTF

V: TRBV11-2
D: TRBD1
J: TRBJ1-2
size: few
DNA: TGTGCCAGCAGCTCGACAGGGCCCTATGGCTACACCTTC
CDR3: CASSSTGPYGYTF

V: TRBV19
D: TRBD1
J: TRBJ2-7
size: once
DNA: TGTGCCAGTAGTATTGGGACAGGGATGTACGAGCAGTACTTC
CDR3: CASSIGTGMYEQYF

V: TRBV2
D: -
J: TRBJ2-2
size: -
DNA: TGTGCCAGCACCATGAGGAGAATCCGGAGGAACACCGGGGAGCTGTTTTTT
CDR3: CASTMRRIRRNTGELFF

V: TRBV5-1
D: TRBD2
J: TRBJ2-3
size: -
DNA: TGCGCCAGCAGCTTTAGCGGGGACCACACAGATACGCAGTATTTT
CDR3: CASSFSGDHTDTQYF

V: TRBV28
D: TRBD1
J: TRBJ2-7
size: -
DNA: TGTGCCAGCAGTTCCCTACAGGGGAACTACGAGCAGTACTTC
CDR3: CASSSLQGNYEQYF

V: TRBV6-2/TRBV6-3
D: -
J: TRBJ2-7
size: -
DNA: TGTGCCAGCAGTTACTCAGAAGGGCTCCGGACAGCGGAAGGGGAGCAGTACTTC
CDR3: CASSYSEGLRTAEGEQYF

V: TRBV2
D: TRBD2
J: TRBJ2-2
size: -
DNA: TGTGCCAGCAGTCCTCTAGCGGGAGGGGGCGGGGAGCTGTTTTTT
CDR3: CASSPLAGGGGELFF

V: TRBV11-2
D: TRBD2
J: TRBJ2-1
size: -
DNA: TGTGCCAGCAGCTTCCATCCGGAGCGGGGGGGGAACGAGCAGTTCTTC
CDR3: CASSFHPERGGNEQFF

V: TRBV11-3
D: TRBD2
J: TRBJ2-1
size: -
DNA: TGTGCCAGCAGCTTAGGGGGGGCTAGGCGGGAGGGCCCGGACAATGAGCAGTTCTTC
CDR3: CASSLGGARREGPDNEQFF